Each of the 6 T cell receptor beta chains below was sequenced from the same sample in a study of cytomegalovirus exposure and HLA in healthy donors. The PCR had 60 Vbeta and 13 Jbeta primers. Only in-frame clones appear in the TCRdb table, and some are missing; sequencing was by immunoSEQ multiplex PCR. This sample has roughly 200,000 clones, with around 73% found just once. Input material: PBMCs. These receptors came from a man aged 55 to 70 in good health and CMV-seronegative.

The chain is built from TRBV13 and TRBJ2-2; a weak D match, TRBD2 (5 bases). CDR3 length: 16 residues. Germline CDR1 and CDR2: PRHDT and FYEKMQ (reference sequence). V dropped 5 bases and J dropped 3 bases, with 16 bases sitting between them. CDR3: CASSPSGSGYTGELFF. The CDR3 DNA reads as TGTGCCAGCAGCCCATCGGGGTCAGGTTACACCGGGGAGCTGTTTTTT.

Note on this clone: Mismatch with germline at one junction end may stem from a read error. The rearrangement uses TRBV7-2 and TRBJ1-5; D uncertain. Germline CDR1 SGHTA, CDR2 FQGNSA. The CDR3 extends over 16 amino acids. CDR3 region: CASSLDSGQSNQPQNF. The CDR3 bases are TGTGCCAGCAGCTTAGATTCAGGCCAGAGCAATCAGCCCCAGAATTTT. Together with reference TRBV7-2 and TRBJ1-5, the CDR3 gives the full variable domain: GAGVSQSPSNKVTEKGKDVELRCDPISGHTALYWYRQSLGQGLEFLIYFQGNSAPDKSGLPSDRFSAERTGGSVSTLTIQRTQQEDSAVYLCASSLDSGQSNQPQNFGDGTRLSIL.

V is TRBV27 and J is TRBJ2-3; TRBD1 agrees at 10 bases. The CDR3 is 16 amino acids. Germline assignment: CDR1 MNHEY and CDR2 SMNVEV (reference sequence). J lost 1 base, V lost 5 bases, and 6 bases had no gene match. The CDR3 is CASSPLTGGGTDTQYF. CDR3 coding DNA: TGTGCCAGCAGTCCCTTGACAGGGGGCGGCACAGATACGCAGTATTTT.

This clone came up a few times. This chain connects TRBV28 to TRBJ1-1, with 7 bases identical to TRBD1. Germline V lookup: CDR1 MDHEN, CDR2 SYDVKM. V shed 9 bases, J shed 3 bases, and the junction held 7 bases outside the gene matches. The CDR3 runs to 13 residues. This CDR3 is CASFRDRYTEAFF. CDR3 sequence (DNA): TGTGCCAGTTTCCGGGACAGATACACTGAAGCTTTCTTT.

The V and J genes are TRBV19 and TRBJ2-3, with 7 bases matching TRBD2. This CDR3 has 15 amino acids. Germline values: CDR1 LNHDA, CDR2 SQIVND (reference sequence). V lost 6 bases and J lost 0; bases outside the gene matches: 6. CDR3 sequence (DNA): TGTGCCAGTAGGCAACTAGCGACTAGCACAGATACGCAGTATTTT. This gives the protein CASRQLATSTDTQYF.

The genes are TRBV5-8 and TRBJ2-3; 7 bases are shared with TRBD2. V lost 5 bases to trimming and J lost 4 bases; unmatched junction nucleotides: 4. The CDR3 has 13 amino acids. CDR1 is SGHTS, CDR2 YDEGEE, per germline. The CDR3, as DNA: TGTGCCAGCAGAGGACTAGTGGCAGATACGCAGTATTTT. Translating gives CASRGLVADTQYF.